A single sample is the source of the 18 T cell receptor beta chains below, sequenced in a study of CD8+ T cells in alopecia areata. cDNA prepared by RNA extraction and subsequent reverse transcription served as the template for sequencing. Generated by immunoSEQ multiplex PCR, the TCRdb table keeps only in-frame clones and is missing some. This table holds roughly 130,000 clones, 50% to 60% found once. This material consisted of CD4+ T cells sorted from blood, taken at week 0. These receptor sequences come from a human donor with alopecia areata.

This clone showed up just once. Germline is not matched at one junction end, which may reflect a read error. The chain couples TRBV5-1 to TRBJ2-1; 8 nucleotides align to TRBD2. Germline loops: CDR1 SGHRS, CDR2 YFSETQ. The CDR3 loop spans 15 amino acids. CDR3 nucleotide sequence: TGTGCCAGCAGCCAACCGGGACTAGTATCAAATGAGCAGTTCTTC. It translates to CASSQPGLVSNEQFF.

The J gene is TRBJ2-1, the V gene TRBV10-3; a weak D match, TRBD1 (5 bases). V lost 8 bases, J lost 6 bases, and 11 bases lay in between. This CDR3 has 12 residues. The germline V gene has CDR1 ENHRY and CDR2 SYGVKD. CDR3 region: CAIGQGSNEQFF. The CDR3, as DNA: TGTGCCATCGGTCAGGGTAGCAATGAGCAGTTCTTC.

The CDR3 bases are TGTGCCAGCAGCCTTAGCGGGGGGGCCGGAGAGACCCAGTACTTC. Its protein product is CASSLSGGAGETQYF. This chain joins TRBV7-3 and TRBJ2-5; 11 bases fit TRBD2. Trimming cost V 5 bases and J 4 bases; bases outside gene matches: 6. Germline CDR1 reads SGHTA; CDR2 reads FQGTGA. The CDR3 loop spans 15 amino acids.

This chain connects TRBV28 to TRBJ2-2; possible D gene TRBD1, 7 bases. CDR3 length equals 15 residues. Germline lookup yields CDR1 MDHEN and CDR2 SYDVKM. Trimming shortened V by 2 bases and J by 8 bases, and 15 bases separated the two germline ends. CDR3 residues: CASSLQGGYLGELFF. CDR3 sequence (DNA): TGTGCCAGCAGTTTACAGGGGGGTTACCTGGGGGAGCTGTTTTTT.

Written as DNA, the CDR3 is TGCGCCAGCAGCCAAGAAACTTGGTCTAGAGGGTACGAGCAGTACTTC. Translating it yields CASSQETWSRGYEQYF. The chain links TRBV4-3 to TRBJ2-7, with TRBD2 as a possible D gene (5 bases). The V end lost 0 bases, the J end lost 4 bases, and 16 bases lay between the germline ends. The CDR3 is 16 amino acids. The germline V gene encodes CDR1 LGHNA and CDR2 YSLEER.

V gene TRBV6-5 combines with J gene TRBJ1-1; unclear D gene. The CDR3 is 15 residues long. V gave up 2 bases and J gave up 4 bases, with 14 bases separating them. CDR1 and CDR2 (germline): MNHEY, SVGAGI. In DNA form, the CDR3 reads TGTGCCAGCAGTTACACGCCGCGCTACAGCACTGAAGCTTTCTTT. Translating it yields CASSYTPRYSTEAFF.

J is TRBJ2-3 and V is TRBV12-5, with a weak D call TRBD1 (6 bases). CDR1 is LGHNT and CDR2 is FRNRAP in the germline V gene. CDR3 length equals 13 residues. V was shortened by 5 bases and J by 5 bases, with 11 bases between the two germline ends. The CDR3 loop is CASGLSGEDTQYF. For the CDR3, the DNA is TGTGCTAGTGGTCTTTCAGGGGAAGATACGCAGTATTTT.

This CDR3 reads CASSQTLAGARETQYF. The CDR3 coding sequence is TGTGCCAGCAGCCAGACGCTAGCGGGAGCGCGGGAGACCCAGTACTTC. The chain couples TRBV7-2 to TRBJ2-5; 10 nucleotides match TRBD2. After removal of 5 bases from V and 5 bases from J, the junction contained 11 bases not matched to a gene. Germline values: CDR1 SGHTA, CDR2 FQGNSA. The CDR3 has 16 residues. The full variable domain, rest sourced from reference TRBV7-2 and TRBJ2-5, is GAGVSQSPSNKVTEKGKDVELRCDPISGHTALYWYRQSLGQGLEFLIYFQGNSAPDKSGLPSDRFSAERTGGSVSTLTIQRTQQEDSAVYLCASSQTLAGARETQYFGPGTRLLVL.

The chain employs TRBV5-1 and TRBJ2-3; 7 bases match TRBD1. The germline V gene encodes CDR1 SGHRS and CDR2 YFSETQ. The CDR3 sequence is 15 residues long. With 2 bases clipped from V and 2 bases from J, the junction kept 5 bases outside the gene matches. CDR3: CASSFGTDHTDTQYF. CDR3 sequence (DNA): TGCGCCAGCAGCTTCGGGACAGACCACACAGATACGCAGTATTTT.

Only a few counts were recorded for this clone. The chain is built from TRBV15 and TRBJ1-1; D remains unclear. V lost 1 base to trimming and J lost 4 bases, with 7 bases between them. Germline assignment: CDR1 LNHNV and CDR2 YYDKDF (reference sequence). This CDR3 is built from 13 residues. The CDR3: CATSRVGRTEAFF. The CDR3 DNA reads TGTGCCACCAGCAGAGTAGGTCGCACTGAAGCTTTCTTT.

This chain links TRBV5-1 with TRBJ2-7; D gene ambiguous. Between the trimmed V and J ends, which lost 4 bases and 6 bases, there was a span of 14 bases. Germline lookup yields CDR1 SGHRS and CDR2 YFSETQ. The CDR3 consists of 13 residues. The DNA of the CDR3 is TGCGCCAGCAGCGGGGTTATATCGTCCGAGCAGTACTTC. The encoded protein is CASSGVISSEQYF.

This clone appeared once. The chain uses TRBV7-3 and TRBJ2-3; TRBD2 matches at 8 bases. The CDR3 contains 16 residues. J was trimmed by 4 bases and V by 0 bases; bases with no gene match: 6. The germline V gene has CDR1 SGHTA and CDR2 FQGTGA. The CDR3 nucleotides read TGTGCCAGCAGCTTAACGGCGGGAGGAGGGGCAGATACGCAGTATTTT. Translated, it gives CASSLTAGGGADTQYF. The variable domain in full, with the rest retrieved from reference TRBV7-3 and TRBJ2-3, is GAGVSQTPSNKVTEKGKYVELRCDPISGHTALYWYRQSLGQGPEFLIYFQGTGAADDSGLPNDRFFAVRPEGSVSTLKIQRTERGDSAVYLCASSLTAGGGADTQYFGPGTRLTVL.

The chain joins TRBV30 to TRBJ2-7; 9 bases fit TRBD1. Germline V lookup: CDR1 GTSNPN, CDR2 SVGIG (reference sequence). J gave up 3 bases and V 1 base, and 4 bases lay outside the gene matches. The CDR3 runs 14 residues. The chain's CDR3 is CAWSDGTGNYEQYF. Written as DNA, the CDR3 is TGTGCCTGGAGTGATGGGACAGGGAACTACGAGCAGTACTTC.

The genes are TRBV7-3 and TRBJ2-1; TRBD1 matches 7 bases. The V segment lost 5 bases and the J segment 5 bases; nucleotides outside the gene matches: 3. This CDR3 comprises 13 residues. The germline V gene has CDR1 SGHTA and CDR2 FQGTGA. CDR3 loop: CASSPGQDNEQFF. The CDR3 bases are TGTGCCAGCAGCCCAGGACAGGACAATGAGCAGTTCTTC.

This sequence joins TRBV5-4 and TRBJ2-5, with 9 nucleotides matching TRBD2. V dropped 0 bases and J dropped 5; count of bases not matched to a gene: 8. The CDR3 has 16 amino acids. Germline V gene lookup returns CDR1 SGHNT and CDR2 YYREEE (reference sequence). The CDR3 DNA follows: TGTGCCAGCAGCTTGGCCGCTAGCGGGGTGGCGGAGACCCAGTACTTC. This encodes CASSLAASGVAETQYF.

V usage is TRBV27 and J usage is TRBJ2-1; D tentatively reads TRBD1 or TRBD2 (5 bases each). This CDR3 comprises 14 residues. Trimming took off 7 bases at V and 7 bases at J, with 17 bases between the two ends. CDR1 is MNHEY and CDR2 is SMNVEV in the germline V gene (reference sequence). CDR3 coding DNA: TGTGCCAGCACCCCGGGACGAACATTGAATGAGCAGTTCTTC. This translates into CASTPGRTLNEQFF.

V and J are TRBV7-7 and TRBJ2-5; D uncertain. CDR3 size: 11 residues. The V end lost 8 bases, the J end lost 4 bases, and 8 bases lay between the germline ends. CDR1 and CDR2 from the germline V gene are SSHAT and FNYEAQ (reference sequence). The CDR3 sequence is CASGQGETQYF. The CDR3 DNA follows: TGTGCCAGCGGGCAAGGAGAGACCCAGTACTTC.

V usage is TRBV4-3 and J usage is TRBJ2-1, with a tentative D call TRBD2 (6 bases). Trimming pared 2 bases from V and 6 bases from J, leaving 14 bases between. Germline V CDR1 and CDR2: LGHNA, YSLEER. There are 15 residues in the CDR3. The DNA for the CDR3 is TGCGCCAGCAGCCAACCGGGACTCACATCCAATGAGCAGTTCTTC. Translation: CASSQPGLTSNEQFF.